The entry below gives a single TCR beta chain sequence along with its context. V lost 1 base to trimming and J lost 1 base; unmatched junction nucleotides: 4. The CDR3 sequence is 15 residues long. Germline V gene data show CDR1 as SSHAT and CDR2 as FNYEAQ (reference sequence). TCRdb keeps only in-frame clones here, not all; method: immunoSEQ multiplex PCR. Of more than 55,000 clones in the sample, roughly 90% are singletons; the top ten hold roughly 5%. These data belong to a study of technical replicates of blood from several donors. The sequenced sample was PBMCs. This chain links TRBV7-7 with TRBJ2-7; TRBD1 agrees at 7 bases. This TCR was sampled from a human donor in good health. Some clones in this sample may be carry-over from other donors' samples. The CDR3 region is CASSLGLGQSYEQYF. DNA of the CDR3: TGTGCCAGCAGCTTAGGGTTGGGACAGTCCTACGAGCAGTACTTC.